This TCR beta chain stems from a study of T-cell reconstitution after alpha-beta-depleted transplantation in children. This clonotype was found a few times. Construction of the TCRbeta library involved unique molecular identifiers. Each CDR3 protein gets one entry after TCRdb re-called the PCR reads with MiXCR. The sample lists about 610,000 distinct CDR3 sequences; about 10% were seen once. This CDR3 is 14 amino acids long. V lost 3 bases, J lost 3 bases, and 10 bases lay in between. Germline CDR1 SGHRS, CDR2 YFSETQ. The origin of this receptor is a human donor who donated a stem cell graft to a child with acute myeloid leukemia. Source: PBMCs from the stem cell graft donor, taken from the stem cell graft. The chain employs TRBV5-1 and TRBJ2-1, with D uncertain. DNA for the CDR3: TGCGCCAGCAGCTATAGGCTAGACTACAATGAGCAGTTCTTC. Amino acid sequence: CASSYRLDYNEQFF.